This T cell receptor beta chain is from a study of blood T cell repertoires in COVID-19. Study context: From the United States, Italy and Spain came samples of acute and convalescent COVID-19. The cDNA or gDNA used as material had been derived from T cells, B-cell-depleted T cells, or PBMCs.

Authors' processing steps: Amplification of reference gene primers was used by the study to estimate nucleated cell counts. TCRdb's table, derived via immunoSEQ multiplex PCR, lists solely in-frame clones and lacks some. V and J calls and clone size are as listed in that table; D and trimming were resolved from the DNA. The sample carries approximately 110,000 clones, 75% to 90% recorded once. V was clipped by 2 bases and J by 3 bases, with 13 bases between them. The germline gives CDR1 KGHDR, CDR2 SFDVKD. The CDR3 spans 15 residues. The sequenced sample was peripheral blood. This chain connects TRBV24-1 to TRBJ2-7; possibly TRBD2 for D (5 bases). The clonotype was recovered from a woman at least 80 years old with acute or convalescent COVID-19. CDR3 nucleotide sequence: TGTGCCACCAGTGATTCCGACGGGAAAATCTACGAGCAGTACTTC. Its translation: CATSDSDGKIYEQYF.